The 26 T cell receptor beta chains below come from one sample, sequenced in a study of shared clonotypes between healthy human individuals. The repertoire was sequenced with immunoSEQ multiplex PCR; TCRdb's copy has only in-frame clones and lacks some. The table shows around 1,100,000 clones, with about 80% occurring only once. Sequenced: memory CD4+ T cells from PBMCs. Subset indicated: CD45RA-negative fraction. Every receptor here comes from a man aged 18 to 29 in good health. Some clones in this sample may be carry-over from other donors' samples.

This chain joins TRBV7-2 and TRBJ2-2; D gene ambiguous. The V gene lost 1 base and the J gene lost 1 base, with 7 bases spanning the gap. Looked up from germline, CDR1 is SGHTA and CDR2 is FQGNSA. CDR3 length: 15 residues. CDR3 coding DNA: TGTGCCAGCAGCTTAGGGCAGAGGAACACCGGGGAGCTGTTTTTT. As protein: CASSLGQRNTGELFF. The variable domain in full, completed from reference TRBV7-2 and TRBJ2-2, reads GAGVSQSPSNKVTEKGKDVELRCDPISGHTALYWYRQSLGQGLEFLIYFQGNSAPDKSGLPSDRFSAERTGGSVSTLTIQRTQQEDSAVYLCASSLGQRNTGELFFGEGSRLTVL.

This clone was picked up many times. CDR3 nucleotides: TGTGCCAGCAGCTTTGGGGCGAACACTGAAGCTTTCTTT. Translated, it gives CASSFGANTEAFF. This chain joins TRBV5-5 and TRBJ1-1, with a weak D call TRBD1 (5 bases). Trimming shortened V by 2 bases and J by 1 base, and 6 bases separated the two germline ends. Germline assignment: CDR1 SGHKS and CDR2 YYEKEE (reference sequence). The CDR3 has 13 amino acids. Full variable domain (missing parts from reference TRBV5-5 and TRBJ1-1): DAGVTQSPTHLIKTRGQQVTLRCSPISGHKSVSWYQQVLGQGPQFIFQYYEKEERGRGNFPDRFSARQFPNYSSELNVNALLLGDSALYLCASSFGANTEAFFGQGTRLTVV.

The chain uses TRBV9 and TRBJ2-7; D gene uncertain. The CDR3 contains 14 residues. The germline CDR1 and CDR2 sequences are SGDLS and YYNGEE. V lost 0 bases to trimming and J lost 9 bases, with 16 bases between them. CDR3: CASSVGSDPRGQYF. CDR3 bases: TGTGCCAGCAGCGTAGGATCAGACCCGAGAGGGCAGTACTTC. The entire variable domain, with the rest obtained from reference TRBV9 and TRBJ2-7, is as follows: DSGVTQTPKHLITATGQRVTLRCSPRSGDLSVYWYQQSLDQGLQFLIQYYNGEERAKGNILERFSAQQFPDLHSELNLSSLELGDSALYFCASSVGSDPRGQYFGPGTRLTVT.

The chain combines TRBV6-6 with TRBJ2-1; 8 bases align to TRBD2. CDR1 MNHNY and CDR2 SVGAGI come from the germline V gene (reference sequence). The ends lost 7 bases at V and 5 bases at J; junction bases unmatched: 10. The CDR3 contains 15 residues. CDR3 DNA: TGTGCCAGCACGATAGCGGGACCCCCACACAATGAGCAGTTCTTC. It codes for CASTIAGPPHNEQFF.

The CDR3 spells CASSTQVLVGETQYF. CDR3 in DNA: TGTGCCAGCAGTACCCAGGTACTAGTGGGAGAGACCCAGTACTTC. The chain is built from TRBV2 and TRBJ2-5; the D gene is possibly TRBD2 (5 bases). From germline, CDR1 is SNHLY and CDR2 FYNNEI. There are 15 residues in the CDR3. V lost 5 bases and J lost 4, with 17 bases in between.

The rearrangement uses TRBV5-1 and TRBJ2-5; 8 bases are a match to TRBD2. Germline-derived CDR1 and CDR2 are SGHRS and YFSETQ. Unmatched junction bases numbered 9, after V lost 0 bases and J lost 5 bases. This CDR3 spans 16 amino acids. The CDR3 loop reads CASSLGSGNIIETQYF. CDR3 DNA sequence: TGCGCCAGCAGCTTGGGTAGCGGGAACATCATCGAGACCCAGTACTTC. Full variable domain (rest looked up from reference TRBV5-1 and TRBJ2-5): KAGVTQTPRYLIKTRGQQVTLSCSPISGHRSVSWYQQTPGQGLQFLFEYFSETQRNKGNFPGRFSGRQFSNSRSEMNVSTLELGDSALYLCASSLGSGNIIETQYFGPGTRLLVL.

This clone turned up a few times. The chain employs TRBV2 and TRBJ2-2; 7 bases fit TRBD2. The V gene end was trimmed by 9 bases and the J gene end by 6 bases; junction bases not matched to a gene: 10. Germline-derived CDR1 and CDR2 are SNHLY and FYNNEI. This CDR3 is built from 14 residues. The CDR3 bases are TGTGCCAGTCGTTGGGAGGGCCTAGCCGGGGAGCTGTTTTTT. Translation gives CASRWEGLAGELFF.

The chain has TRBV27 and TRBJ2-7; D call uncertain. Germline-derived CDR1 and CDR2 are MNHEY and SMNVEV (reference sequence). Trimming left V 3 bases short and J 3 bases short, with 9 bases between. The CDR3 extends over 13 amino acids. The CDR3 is CASSFKAFYEQYF. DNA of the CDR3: TGTGCCAGCAGTTTTAAGGCTTTCTACGAGCAGTACTTC.

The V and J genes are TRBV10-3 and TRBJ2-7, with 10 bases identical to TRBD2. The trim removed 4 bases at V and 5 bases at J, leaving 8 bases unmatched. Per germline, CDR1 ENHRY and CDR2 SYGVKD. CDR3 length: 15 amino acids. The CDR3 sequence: CAISGGASGSNEQYF. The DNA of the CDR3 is TGTGCCATCAGTGGAGGGGCTAGCGGGAGTAACGAGCAGTACTTC.

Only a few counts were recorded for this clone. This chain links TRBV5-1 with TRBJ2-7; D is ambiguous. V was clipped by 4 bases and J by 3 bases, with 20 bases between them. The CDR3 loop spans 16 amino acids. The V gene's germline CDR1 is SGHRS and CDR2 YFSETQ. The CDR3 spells CASSPTPDPSDYEQYF. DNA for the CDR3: TGCGCCAGCAGCCCGACTCCGGACCCTTCCGACTACGAGCAGTACTTC. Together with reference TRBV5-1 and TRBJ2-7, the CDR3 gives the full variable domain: KAGVTQTPRYLIKTRGQQVTLSCSPISGHRSVSWYQQTPGQGLQFLFEYFSETQRNKGNFPGRFSGRQFSNSRSEMNVSTLELGDSALYLCASSPTPDPSDYEQYFGPGTRLTVT.

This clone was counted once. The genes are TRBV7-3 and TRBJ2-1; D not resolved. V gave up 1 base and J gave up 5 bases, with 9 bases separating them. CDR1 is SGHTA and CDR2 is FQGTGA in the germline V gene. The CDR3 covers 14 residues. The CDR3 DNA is TGTGCCAGCAGCTTAAAAGGCGCTAACAATGAGCAGTTCTTC. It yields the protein CASSLKGANNEQFF. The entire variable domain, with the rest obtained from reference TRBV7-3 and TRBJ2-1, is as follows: GAGVSQTPSNKVTEKGKYVELRCDPISGHTALYWYRQSLGQGPEFLIYFQGTGAADDSGLPNDRFFAVRPEGSVSTLKIQRTERGDSAVYLCASSLKGANNEQFFGPGTRLTVL.

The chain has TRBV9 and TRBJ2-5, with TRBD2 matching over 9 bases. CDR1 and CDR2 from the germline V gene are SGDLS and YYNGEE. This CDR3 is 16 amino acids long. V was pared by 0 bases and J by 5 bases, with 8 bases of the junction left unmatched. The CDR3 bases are TGTGCCAGCAGCGTAGGGGCTAGCGGGGACGGGGAGACCCAGTACTTC. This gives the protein CASSVGASGDGETQYF.

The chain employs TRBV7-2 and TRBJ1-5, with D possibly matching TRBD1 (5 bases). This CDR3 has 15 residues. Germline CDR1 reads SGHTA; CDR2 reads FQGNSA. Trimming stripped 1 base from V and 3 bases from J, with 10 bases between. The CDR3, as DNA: TGTGCCAGCAGCTTAGGGGGCAGCCCCAATCAGCCCCAGCATTTT. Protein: CASSLGGSPNQPQHF.

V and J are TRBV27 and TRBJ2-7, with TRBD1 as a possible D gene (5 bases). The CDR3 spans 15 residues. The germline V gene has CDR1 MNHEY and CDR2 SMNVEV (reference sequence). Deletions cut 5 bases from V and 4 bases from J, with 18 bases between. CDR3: CASSPPGRRTYEQYF. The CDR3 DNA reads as TGTGCCAGCAGTCCTCCCGGACGACGGACATACGAGCAGTACTTC.

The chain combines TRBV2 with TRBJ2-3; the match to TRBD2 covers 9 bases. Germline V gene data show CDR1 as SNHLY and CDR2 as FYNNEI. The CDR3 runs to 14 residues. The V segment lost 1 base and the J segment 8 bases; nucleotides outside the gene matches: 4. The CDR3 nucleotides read TGTGCCAGCAGTGAAGGGGTAGCGGGGGTTACGCAGTATTTT. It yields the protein CASSEGVAGVTQYF.

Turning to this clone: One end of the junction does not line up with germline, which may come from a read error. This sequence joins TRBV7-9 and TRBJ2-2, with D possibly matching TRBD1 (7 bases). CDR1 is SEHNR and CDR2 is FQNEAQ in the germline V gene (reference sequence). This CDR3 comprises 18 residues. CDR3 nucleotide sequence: TGTGCCAGCACCTTAGGGGCAGGGGGGAACTTGAACACCGGGGAGCTGTTTTTT. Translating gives CASTLGAGGNLNTGELFF.

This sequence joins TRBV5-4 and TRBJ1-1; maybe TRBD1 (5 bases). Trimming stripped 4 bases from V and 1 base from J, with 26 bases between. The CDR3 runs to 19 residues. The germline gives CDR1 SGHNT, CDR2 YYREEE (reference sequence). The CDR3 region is CASSPLYGGAEKENTEAFF. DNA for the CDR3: TGTGCCAGCAGCCCCCTATACGGCGGGGCCGAAAAGGAGAACACTGAAGCTTTCTTT.

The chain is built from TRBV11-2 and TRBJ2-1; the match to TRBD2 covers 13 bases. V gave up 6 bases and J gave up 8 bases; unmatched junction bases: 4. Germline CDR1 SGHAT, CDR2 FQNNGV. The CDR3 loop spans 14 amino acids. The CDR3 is CASSRTSGGDEQFF. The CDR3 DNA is TGTGCCAGCAGTCGGACTAGCGGGGGTGATGAGCAGTTCTTC.

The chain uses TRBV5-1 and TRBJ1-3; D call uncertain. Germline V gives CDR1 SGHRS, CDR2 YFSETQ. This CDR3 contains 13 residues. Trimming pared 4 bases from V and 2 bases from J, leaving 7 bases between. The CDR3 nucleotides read TGCGCCAGCAGCAATGGCCCTGGAAACACCATATATTTT. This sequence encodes CASSNGPGNTIYF.

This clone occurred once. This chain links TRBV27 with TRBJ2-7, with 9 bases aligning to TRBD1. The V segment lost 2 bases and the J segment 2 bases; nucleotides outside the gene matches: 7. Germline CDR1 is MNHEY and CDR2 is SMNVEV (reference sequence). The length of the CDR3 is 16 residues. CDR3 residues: CASSLGTGRTAYEQYF. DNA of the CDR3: TGTGCCAGCAGTTTAGGGACAGGGAGGACAGCCTACGAGCAGTACTTC.

This CDR3 reads CAISELSGGDQPQHF. DNA for the CDR3: TGTGCCATCAGTGAGTTAAGCGGAGGCGATCAGCCCCAGCATTTT. V gene TRBV10-3 combines with J gene TRBJ1-5; no clear D gene. This CDR3 has 15 amino acids. CDR1 is ENHRY, CDR2 SYGVKD, per germline. V lost 1 base to trimming and J lost 5 bases, with 12 bases between them.

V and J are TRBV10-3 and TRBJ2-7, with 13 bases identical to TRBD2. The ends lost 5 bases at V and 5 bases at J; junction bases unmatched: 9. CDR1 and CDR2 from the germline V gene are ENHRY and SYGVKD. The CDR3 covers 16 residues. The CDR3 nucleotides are TGTGCCATCAGTTCCGCACTAGCGGGAGGGCAGAACGAGCAGTACTTC. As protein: CAISSALAGGQNEQYF.

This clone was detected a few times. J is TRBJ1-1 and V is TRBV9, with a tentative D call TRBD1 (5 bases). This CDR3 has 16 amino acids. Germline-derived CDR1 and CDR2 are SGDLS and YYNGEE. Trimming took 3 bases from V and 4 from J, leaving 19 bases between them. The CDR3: CASSARGQGGFTEAFF. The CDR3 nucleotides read TGTGCCAGCAGCGCACGTGGACAAGGTGGATTCACTGAAGCTTTCTTT.

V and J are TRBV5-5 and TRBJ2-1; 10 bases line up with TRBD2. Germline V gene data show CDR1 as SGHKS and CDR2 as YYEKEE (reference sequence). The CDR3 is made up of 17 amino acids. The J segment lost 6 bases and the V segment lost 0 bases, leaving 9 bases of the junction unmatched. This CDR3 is CASSLAVLLAGANEQFF. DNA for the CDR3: TGTGCCAGCAGCTTGGCCGTTCTTCTAGCGGGAGCCAATGAGCAGTTCTTC.

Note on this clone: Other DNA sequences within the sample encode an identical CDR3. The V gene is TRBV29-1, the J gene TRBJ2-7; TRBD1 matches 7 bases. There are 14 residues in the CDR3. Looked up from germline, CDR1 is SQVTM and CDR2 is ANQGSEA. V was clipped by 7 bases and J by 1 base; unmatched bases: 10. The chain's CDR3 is CSARTGTESYEQYF. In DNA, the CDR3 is TGCAGCGCCCGAACCGGGACAGAATCCTACGAGCAGTACTTC.

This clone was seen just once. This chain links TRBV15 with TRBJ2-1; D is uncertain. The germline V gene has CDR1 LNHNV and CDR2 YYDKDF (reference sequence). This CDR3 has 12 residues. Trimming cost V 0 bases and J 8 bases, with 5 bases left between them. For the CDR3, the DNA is TGTGCCACCAGCAGAGATCGCCATGAGCAGTTCTTC. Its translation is CATSRDRHEQFF.